Listed here are 17 T cell receptor beta chains from one sample, sequenced in a study of T cells after yellow fever vaccination. TCRdb called the 5' RACE reads again in MiXCR, with one record for every CDR3 protein. The sample has tens of thousands of distinct CDR3 sequences; 7.1% are singletons. This sample comprised CD8+ T cells sorted from PBMCs, obtained 4 to 5 days after the first yellow fever vaccination. All receptors derive from a man younger than 35 who received the YFV17D yellow fever vaccine.

This clonotype was counted a few times. The rearrangement joins TRBV6-1 to TRBJ2-7; D is unclear. This CDR3 is 13 amino acids long. CDR1 and CDR2 (germline): MNHNS, SASEGT. Trimming removed 8 bases from V and 4 bases from J, with 15 bases in between. Written as DNA, the CDR3 is TGTGCCAGCCGCGCTATCGCTCAGTACGAGCAGTACGTC. Amino acid sequence: CASRAIAQYEQYV.

The gene calls are TRBV5-1 and TRBJ1-5, with a possible D match to TRBD1 (5 bases). V lost 4 bases and J lost 2, with 13 bases in between. Germline loops: CDR1 SGHRS, CDR2 YFSETQ. This CDR3 comprises 15 residues. The CDR3 is CASSPMGLGNQPQHF. The CDR3, as DNA: TGCGCCAGCAGCCCGATGGGGCTAGGCAATCAGCCCCAGCATTTT.

This clonotype was found many times. The chain couples TRBV12-3 or TRBV12-4 to TRBJ2-3; a possible D gene is TRBD2 (5 bases). V was trimmed by 5 bases and J by 0 bases, leaving 9 bases between them. This CDR3 region has 14 residues. CDR3 in DNA: TGTGCCAGCAGTCCCGGGGTGAGCACAGATACGCAGTATTTT. Amino acids: CASSPGVSTDTQYF.

This clonotype was seen a handful of times. The gene calls are TRBV6-1 and TRBJ2-1, with 9 bases identical to TRBD2. After removal of 4 bases from V and 3 bases from J, the junction contained 1 base not matched to a gene. CDR1 MNHNS and CDR2 SASEGT come from the germline V gene. This CDR3 spans 14 amino acids. The CDR3 reads CASSVTSGYNEQFF. The CDR3 DNA sequence: TGTGCCAGCAGTGTGACTAGCGGCTACAATGAGCAGTTCTTC.

This clonotype was observed many times. This chain links TRBV7-9 with TRBJ2-1; D call uncertain. Looked up from germline, CDR1 is SEHNR and CDR2 is FQNEAQ (reference sequence). The V and J ends lost 11 bases and 0 bases respectively, with 8 bases between them. The CDR3 is 12 amino acids. The DNA of the CDR3 is TGTGCCGGGCACAGCTCCTACAATGAGCAGTTCTTC. Translated, it gives CAGHSSYNEQFF. Variable domain in full (rest from reference TRBV7-9 and TRBJ2-1): DTGVSQNPRHKITKRGQNVTFRCDPISEHNRLYWYRQTLGQGPEFLTYFQNEAQLEKSRLLSDRFSAERPKGSFSTLEIQRTEQGDSAMYLCAGHSSYNEQFFGPGTRLTVL.

This clonotype was seen many times. V and J are TRBV9 and TRBJ2-5, with a possible D match to TRBD1 (5 bases). Germline V gives CDR1 SGDLS, CDR2 YYNGEE. CDR3 length: 14 amino acids. The ends were cut back, 0 bases at V and 1 base at J, with 7 bases in the middle. The CDR3 reads CASSVGQLQETQYF. CDR3 DNA sequence: TGTGCCAGCAGCGTAGGACAGCTCCAAGAGACCCAGTACTTC.

The CDR3 DNA sequence: TGTGCCAGCAGCTTAGATGGTCAGCCCCAGCATTTT. Its protein is CASSLDGQPQHF. This sequence joins TRBV7-9 and TRBJ1-5; no reliable D call. V gave up 1 base and J gave up 6 bases, with 4 bases separating them. The germline CDR1 and CDR2 sequences are SEHNR and FQNEAQ (reference sequence). The CDR3 sequence is 12 residues long.

This clonotype was counted only a few times. V gene TRBV5-4 combines with J gene TRBJ1-1; D not resolved. Germline V gene sequence: CDR1 SGHNT, CDR2 YYREEE (reference sequence). The V gene lost 6 bases and the J gene lost 5 bases, with 11 bases spanning the gap. The CDR3 is made up of 12 amino acids. CDR3 sequence: CASKGLGTEAFF. CDR3 DNA sequence: TGTGCCAGCAAGGGCCTGGGGACTGAAGCTTTCTTT.

The rearrangement uses TRBV7-9 and TRBJ1-1, with D possibly being TRBD1 (6 bases). The CDR3 covers 12 residues. Germline V gene sequence: CDR1 SEHNR, CDR2 FQNEAQ (reference sequence). V was shortened by 4 bases and J by 7 bases, with 10 bases between the two germline ends. The CDR3 protein is CASSSNRDEAFF. The CDR3, as DNA: TGTGCCAGCAGCTCTAACAGGGATGAAGCTTTCTTT. Combining the CDR3 with reference TRBV7-9 and TRBJ1-1 gives the whole variable domain DTGVSQNPRHKITKRGQNVTFRCDPISEHNRLYWYRQTLGQGPEFLTYFQNEAQLEKSRLLSDRFSAERPKGSFSTLEIQRTEQGDSAMYLCASSSNRDEAFFGQGTRLTVV.

This clonotype was seen many times. The rearrangement joins TRBV19 to TRBJ2-1; the D is unclear. The CDR3 loop spans 13 amino acids. Germline lookup yields CDR1 LNHDA and CDR2 SQIVND (reference sequence). Between the trimmed V and J ends, which lost 1 base and 9 bases, there was a span of 10 bases. The CDR3 spells CASSIGVGVEQFF. CDR3 in DNA: TGTGCCAGTAGTATAGGAGTTGGGGTTGAGCAGTTCTTC. Filled out from reference TRBV19 and TRBJ2-1, the complete variable domain reads DGGITQSPKYLFRKEGQNVTLSCEQNLNHDAMYWYRQDPGQGLRLIYYSQIVNDFQKGDIAEGYSVSREKKESFPLTVTSAQKNPTAFYLCASSIGVGVEQFFGPGTRLTVL.

The chain couples TRBV19 to TRBJ1-2; TRBD1 matches 9 bases. The length of the CDR3 is 17 residues. Trimming removed 7 bases from V and 6 bases from J; junction bases left unmatched: 18. Germline V gene sequence: CDR1 LNHDA, CDR2 SQIVND (reference sequence). CDR3 bases: TGTGCCAGTACCATAGATACAGTTCTTACAGGGGGCGATGGCTACACCTTC. Encoded protein: CASTIDTVLTGGDGYTF.

This clonotype was seen more than once but under ten times. The rearrangement links TRBV4-2 to TRBJ2-4, with D unresolved. CDR3 length: 15 amino acids. In germline, CDR1 is LGHNA, CDR2 YNFKEQ. Trimming took off 1 base at V and 7 bases at J, with 14 bases between the two ends. CDR3 sequence (DNA): TGTGCCAGCAGCCAAGTAATGGGTATTGTGAACATTCAGTACTTC. Translation: CASSQVMGIVNIQYF.

There are a few counts of this clonotype. The chain uses TRBV6-1 and TRBJ2-1; D might be TRBD2 (7 bases). Germline CDR1 reads MNHNS; CDR2 reads SASEGT. There are 15 residues in the CDR3. V lost 6 bases and J 4 bases, leaving 16 bases between the germline ends. As DNA, the CDR3 is TGTGCCAGCAGAAACGGCGGGGGCCGTTACAATGAGCAGTTCTTC. Protein sequence: CASRNGGGRYNEQFF.

This clonotype was recorded many times. The CDR3 loop is CSVDGPSSYNEQFF. The CDR3, as DNA: TGCAGCGTGGATGGGCCAAGCTCCTACAATGAGCAGTTCTTC. The chain has TRBV29-1 and TRBJ2-1, with D uncertain. The CDR3 covers 14 residues. Per germline, CDR1 SQVTM and CDR2 ANQGSEA. V was shortened by 6 bases and J by 0 bases, with 12 bases between the two germline ends.

This sequence joins TRBV5-1 and TRBJ2-7; tentatively, D is TRBD1 or TRBD2 (5 bases each). V lost 1 base and J 7 bases, leaving 15 bases between the germline ends. The CDR3 is 14 amino acids. Germline V lookup: CDR1 SGHRS, CDR2 YFSETQ. CDR3 DNA sequence: TGCGCCAGCAGCTTGTGGGACGGGGATATAGAGCAGTACTTC. Residues: CASSLWDGDIEQYF.

This rearrangement joins TRBV4-3 to TRBJ2-7, with D tentatively TRBD1 (6 bases). CDR1 is LGHNA, CDR2 YSLEER, per germline. The length of the CDR3 is 14 residues. V lost 1 base to trimming and J lost 3 bases, with 10 bases between them. CDR3 sequence: CASSQGSRGYEQYF. CDR3 DNA: TGCGCCAGCAGCCAAGGAAGCAGGGGCTACGAGCAGTACTTC.

This clonotype occurred many times. The chain couples TRBV20-1 to TRBJ2-5, with TRBD2 matching over 11 bases. The germline gives CDR1 DFQATT, CDR2 SNEGSKA (reference sequence). Losses at the gene ends were 3 bases for V and 7 bases for J; bases not matched to a gene: 10. The CDR3 extends over 15 amino acids. This chain's CDR3 is CSASPSSGGPSTQYF. CDR3 nucleotides: TGCAGTGCTAGCCCTTCTAGCGGGGGGCCATCGACCCAGTACTTC.